One and the same sample provided the 25 T cell receptor beta chains below, sequenced in a study of identical twins. TCRdb recomputed calls from the 5' RACE reads with MiXCR, one row per CDR3 protein. There are some 690,000 distinct CDR3 sequences in the sample; approximately 22% occur only once, and more than 4% lies in the top ten. The data were also submitted as part of a second study, on T cells expressing NK-cell markers.

Sample: PBMCs. The receptors come from a woman between 18 and 29 years old in good health.

The V call is TRBV10-3, the J call TRBJ2-7, with TRBD2 identical over 8 bases. Trimming took 4 bases from V and 0 from J; bases not matched to a gene: 5. The CDR3 totals 15 residues. Germline CDR1 reads ENHRY; CDR2 reads SYGVKD. The CDR3 DNA sequence: TGTGCCATCAGTGGTACTAGCGGCAACTCCTACGAGCAGTACTTC. Protein sequence: CAISGTSGNSYEQYF.

The V gene is TRBV12-3 or TRBV12-4, the J gene TRBJ2-5, with D maybe TRBD2 (5 bases). The CDR3 loop spans 14 amino acids. The V and J ends lost 2 bases and 5 bases respectively, with 12 bases between them. The CDR3 region is CASSLNLGSETQYF. The DNA for the CDR3 is TGTGCCAGCAGTTTAAACCTGGGGAGCGAGACCCAGTACTTC.

V gene TRBV24-1 combines with J gene TRBJ2-5, with D perhaps matching TRBD1 or TRBD2 (5 bases each). V was shortened by 5 bases and J by 5 bases, with 14 bases between the two germline ends. There are 14 residues in the CDR3. CDR1 KGHDR and CDR2 SFDVKD come from the germline V gene. CDR3 nucleotides: TGTGCCACCAGTGGTGGGACCTCGGTTGAGACCCAGTACTTC. Encoded protein: CATSGGTSVETQYF.

This chain joins TRBV15 and TRBJ2-1; tentatively, D is TRBD2 (6 bases). Trimming took off 3 bases at V and 4 bases at J, with 10 bases between the two ends. CDR3 length: 14 residues. Germline CDR1 and CDR2: LNHNV and YYDKDF (reference sequence). Here the CDR3 reads CATSRGTYYNEQFF. As DNA, the CDR3 is TGTGCCACCAGCAGGGGGACTTATTACAATGAGCAGTTCTTC.

The chain joins TRBV20-1 to TRBJ2-1, with 9 bases identical to TRBD2. J lost 9 bases, V lost 7 bases, and 10 bases had no gene match. The CDR3 has 13 amino acids. CDR1 and CDR2 from the germline V gene are DFQATT and SNEGSKA (reference sequence). The CDR3 sequence is CSEGGSGSFEQFF. The CDR3 nucleotides are TGCAGTGAGGGGGGTAGCGGGAGCTTTGAGCAGTTCTTC.

This rearrangement joins TRBV12-3 or TRBV12-4 to TRBJ2-7; 7 nucleotides line up with TRBD2. The CDR3 contains 14 residues. V dropped 6 bases and J dropped 3; count of bases not matched to a gene: 8. The chain's CDR3 is CASSRRGGGYEQYF. DNA for the CDR3: TGTGCCAGCAGCCGGAGGGGCGGGGGCTACGAGCAGTACTTC.

This clonotype turned up a few times. J is TRBJ2-1 and V is TRBV12-3 or TRBV12-4; D is ambiguous. This CDR3 comprises 12 residues. V lost 6 bases to trimming and J lost 6 bases, with 9 bases between them. This chain's CDR3 is CASSLHGNEQFF. CDR3 nucleotide sequence: TGTGCCAGCAGCTTACATGGCAATGAGCAGTTCTTC.

This clonotype was counted many times. The chain has TRBV20-1 and TRBJ2-1, with D possibly matching TRBD2 (6 bases). Germline V gene lookup returns CDR1 DFQATT and CDR2 SNEGSKA (reference sequence). The CDR3 is made up of 12 amino acids. CDR3 residues: CSAGLDYNEQFF. The DNA for the CDR3 is TGCAGCGCGGGACTCGACTACAATGAGCAGTTCTTC.

The chain uses TRBV20-1 and TRBJ1-1, with 7 nucleotides matching TRBD1. V lost 0 bases to trimming and J lost 6 bases; unmatched junction nucleotides: 1. Germline V gene sequence: CDR1 DFQATT, CDR2 SNEGSKA (reference sequence). The CDR3 runs 12 residues. The CDR3 loop is CSARDRGAEAFF. The CDR3, as DNA: TGCAGTGCTAGAGACAGGGGGGCTGAAGCTTTCTTT.

The chain joins TRBV12-3 or TRBV12-4 to TRBJ2-7, with TRBD2 matching 7 bases. The trim removed 4 bases at V and 4 bases at J, leaving 10 bases unmatched. The CDR3 contains 15 residues. CDR3 sequence (DNA): TGTGCCAGCAGTTCATCTCGGGGGGAGTGGTACGAGCAGTACTTC. It is translated as CASSSSRGEWYEQYF.

This clonotype was observed a handful of times. The chain combines TRBV4-3 with TRBJ2-3; D could derive from TRBD1 or TRBD2 (5 bases each). Germline CDR1 LGHNA, CDR2 YSLEER. The CDR3 contains 15 residues. Trimming pared 0 bases from V and 5 bases from J, leaving 12 bases between. The CDR3 here is CASSQDTGPGDTQYF. As DNA, the CDR3 is TGCGCCAGCAGCCAAGACACGGGGCCTGGAGATACGCAGTATTTT.

The gene calls are TRBV15 and TRBJ2-1; 10 nucleotides line up with TRBD2. The J segment lost 5 bases and the V segment lost 0 bases, leaving 7 bases of the junction unmatched. The CDR3 sequence is 17 residues long. CDR1 and CDR2 from the germline V gene are LNHNV and YYDKDF (reference sequence). The CDR3, as DNA: TGTGCCACCAGCAGAGAGTCTAGCGGGAGTATAAACAATGAGCAGTTCTTC. Amino acids: CATSRESSGSINNEQFF.

The chain employs TRBV6-1 and TRBJ2-1, with 13 bases aligning to TRBD2. Germline V gene data show CDR1 as MNHNS and CDR2 as SASEGT. This CDR3 contains 15 residues. Trimming cost V 6 bases and J 3 bases; bases outside gene matches: 2. The CDR3 is CASRLAGGVYNEQFF. The DNA for the CDR3 is TGTGCCAGCAGACTAGCGGGAGGGGTCTACAATGAGCAGTTCTTC.

The chain recombines TRBV5-6 with TRBJ2-2, with 7 bases fitting TRBD1. The length of the CDR3 is 15 residues. The trim removed 5 bases at V and 3 bases at J, leaving 7 bases unmatched. CDR1 is SGHDT, CDR2 YYEEEE, per germline. The CDR3 sequence: CASSQLDRDTGELFF. The CDR3 DNA is TGTGCCAGCAGTCAACTAGACAGGGACACCGGGGAGCTGTTTTTT.

The chain couples TRBV7-6 to TRBJ2-5; 12 nucleotides line up with TRBD1. This CDR3 has 15 amino acids. Losses at the gene ends were 2 bases for V and 5 bases for J; bases not matched to a gene: 3. CDR1 and CDR2 from the germline V gene are SGHVS and FNYEAQ. CDR3 nucleotides: TGTGCCAGCAGCTTAAGGGACAGGGGGCTGGAGACCCAGTACTTC. Amino acids: CASSLRDRGLETQYF.

This clonotype appeared a few times. The rearrangement joins TRBV13 to TRBJ2-7; D is unclear. The germline V and J ends were trimmed by 6 bases and 9 bases, with 21 bases remaining between them. The CDR3 is 14 residues long. Germline lookup yields CDR1 PRHDT and CDR2 FYEKMQ (reference sequence). The CDR3 DNA is TGTGCCAGCAGTCAAGCTGGACGGCGTTCAGGGCAGTACTTC. Amino acid sequence: CASSQAGRRSGQYF.

This clonotype was seen only a few times. The gene calls are TRBV12-3 or TRBV12-4 and TRBJ1-5; 8 bases fit TRBD1. The ends lost 6 bases at V and 0 bases at J; junction bases unmatched: 4. CDR3 length: 15 amino acids. The CDR3 loop reads CASRTTGVSNQPQHF. The CDR3 DNA sequence: TGTGCCAGCAGGACGACAGGGGTTAGCAATCAGCCCCAGCATTTT.

In its sample, this clonotype was seen a few times. The J gene is TRBJ2-5, the V gene TRBV14, with 7 nucleotides matching TRBD1. The CDR3 extends over 14 amino acids. With V trimmed by 3 bases and J by 0 bases, 1 base remained unmatched. Germline V gene sequence: CDR1 SGHDN, CDR2 FVKESK. CDR3: CASSQGQYQETQYF. The CDR3 coding sequence is TGTGCCAGCAGCCAGGGACAGTACCAAGAGACCCAGTACTTC.

This clonotype was recorded once. J is TRBJ2-6 and V is TRBV5-1; no firm D call. From germline, CDR1 is SGHRS and CDR2 YFSETQ. Trimming took off 0 bases at V and 4 bases at J, with 8 bases between the two ends. This CDR3 region has 15 residues. The CDR3 DNA reads as TGCGCCAGCAGCTTGGTAGGGCACGGGGCCAACGTCCTGACTTTC. Its protein product is CASSLVGHGANVLTF.

The chain combines TRBV7-9 with TRBJ1-2; D ambiguous. Germline CDR1 and CDR2: SEHNR and FQNEAQ (reference sequence). This CDR3 contains 14 residues. Trimming cost V 5 bases and J 4 bases, with 14 bases left between them. The CDR3 reads CASSSEPILYGYTF. DNA of the CDR3: TGTGCCAGCAGCAGTGAACCGATCCTCTATGGCTACACCTTC.

This clonotype has only a few counts. The V call is TRBV20-1, the J call TRBJ2-1, with 15 bases identical to TRBD2. Trimming cost V 6 bases and J 4 bases; bases outside gene matches: 7. The CDR3 totals 16 residues. Looked up from germline, CDR1 is DFQATT and CDR2 is SNEGSKA (reference sequence). This chain's CDR3 is CSAIGTSGGLYNEQFF. The CDR3, as DNA: TGCAGTGCCATAGGGACTAGCGGGGGGCTTTACAATGAGCAGTTCTTC.

The chain uses TRBV7-9 and TRBJ2-5; no clear D gene. Per germline, CDR1 SEHNR and CDR2 FQNEAQ (reference sequence). Trimming shortened V by 3 bases and J by 6 bases, and 8 bases separated the two germline ends. CDR3 length: 12 amino acids. CDR3 region: CASSFEMQTQYF. CDR3 bases: TGTGCCAGCAGCTTCGAGATGCAGACCCAGTACTTC.

This clonotype was picked up a small number of times. V and J are TRBV7-2 and TRBJ2-7; 11 positions agree with TRBD1. The V and J ends lost 5 bases and 6 bases, in that order; junction bases with no gene match: 6. The CDR3 loop spans 14 amino acids. Germline assignment: CDR1 SGHTA and CDR2 FQGNSA. The CDR3 DNA is TGTGCCAGCAGCGATGGACAGGGGGCCTCCGAGCAGTACTTC. Encoded protein: CASSDGQGASEQYF.

The V call is TRBV29-1, the J call TRBJ2-1; the match to TRBD2 covers 11 bases. Trimming cost V 4 bases and J 10 bases; bases outside gene matches: 3. The CDR3 sequence is 12 residues long. CDR1 and CDR2 (germline): SQVTM, ANQGSEA. CDR3 nucleotides: TGCAGCGTTGTAGCGGGAGGGTGGGAGCAGTTCTTC. Translated: CSVVAGGWEQFF.

This clonotype was seen at least ten times. The rearrangement joins TRBV12-3 or TRBV12-4 to TRBJ2-3, with D possibly matching TRBD2 (5 bases). Trimming shortened V by 5 bases and J by 7 bases, and 7 bases separated the two germline ends. This CDR3 is built from 11 residues. CDR3 amino acids: CASSTGNTQYF. As DNA, the CDR3 is TGTGCCAGCAGTACGGGAAATACGCAGTATTTT.